The T cell receptor (beta chain) under discussion was sequenced for a study of Ad26.COV2.S vaccination and SARS-CoV-2 variants. The assay was immunoSEQ multiplex PCR, and TCRdb's table has in-frame clones only and misses some. This sample has about 440,000 clones, with around 91% found just once. Described treatment: roughly 19 received Ad26.COV2.S at low or high dose, single or two shots; roughly 5 received placebo; per-sample allocation not given. The samples were gathered on day 63 after the first injection of vaccine or placebo. Germline-derived CDR1 and CDR2 are LNHDA and SQIVND (reference sequence). V lost 6 bases and J lost 6, with 18 bases in between. This CDR3 has 15 residues. Whole-study results and caveats: Vaccinees and placebo recipients showed similar non-spike TCR breadth. Placebo recipients had lower spike-specific TCR breadth than vaccine recipients.

Of note for this clone: Antigen specificity is unknown.

The receptor was derived from a person aged 18-60 years who received the Ad26.COV2.S COVID-19 vaccine or a placebo. The genes are TRBV19 and TRBJ2-1; a weak D match, TRBD2 (5 bases). The input for sequencing was peripheral blood, taken in a trial of Ad26.COV2.S vaccine versus placebo. The CDR3 nucleotides are TGTGCCAGTAGACTTCCCGGCGGGTCGGCCAATGAGCAGTTCTTC. As protein: CASRLPGGSANEQFF.